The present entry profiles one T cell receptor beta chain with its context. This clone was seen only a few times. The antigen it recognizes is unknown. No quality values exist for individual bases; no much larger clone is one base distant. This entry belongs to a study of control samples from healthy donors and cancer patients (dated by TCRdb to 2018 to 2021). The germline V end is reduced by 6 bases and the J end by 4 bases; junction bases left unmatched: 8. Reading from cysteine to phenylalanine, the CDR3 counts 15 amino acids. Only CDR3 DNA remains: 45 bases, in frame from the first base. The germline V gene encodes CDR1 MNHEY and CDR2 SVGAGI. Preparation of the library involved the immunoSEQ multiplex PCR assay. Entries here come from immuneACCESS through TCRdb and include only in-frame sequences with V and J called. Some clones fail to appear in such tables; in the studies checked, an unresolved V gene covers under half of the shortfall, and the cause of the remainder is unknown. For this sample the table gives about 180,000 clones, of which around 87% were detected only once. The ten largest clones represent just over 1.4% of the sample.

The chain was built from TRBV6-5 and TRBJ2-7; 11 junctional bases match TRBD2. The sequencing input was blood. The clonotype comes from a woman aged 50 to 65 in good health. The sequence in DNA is TGTGCCAGCAGACTAGGGACTAGCGGTACTTACGAGCAGTACTTC. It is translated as CASRLGTSGTYEQYF.